Shown below are 19 T cell receptor beta chains from a single sample sequenced in a study of radiotherapy plus CTLA-4 blockade in lung cancer. Data came from immunoSEQ multiplex PCR; TCRdb stores just in-frame clones and leaves some out. The sample holds about 72,000 clones, roughly four fifths seen once. The sequenced sample was peripheral blood, obtained from a patient treated with radiotherapy plus ipilimumab. The receptors stem from a human donor with non-small cell lung cancer who had a partial response to radiotherapy plus ipilimumab.

This clone was detected a few times. The chain links TRBV27 to TRBJ2-7; 9 bases agree with TRBD1. The CDR3 is 16 amino acids. Germline V lookup: CDR1 MNHEY, CDR2 SMNVEV (reference sequence). V was clipped by 4 bases and J by 3 bases; unmatched bases: 10. The CDR3 sequence is CASSSSLGDRDYEQYF. The DNA for the CDR3 is TGTGCCAGCAGTTCCTCCTTAGGGGACAGGGACTACGAGCAGTACTTC.

V usage is TRBV27 and J usage is TRBJ2-4; no clear D gene. V was pared by 5 bases and J by 0 bases, with 11 bases between. This CDR3 comprises 15 residues. The germline V gene encodes CDR1 MNHEY and CDR2 SMNVEV (reference sequence). The CDR3 DNA is TGTGCCAGCAGTCTCCGACACTTAGCCAAAAACATTCAGTACTTC. Translating it yields CASSLRHLAKNIQYF.

This chain joins TRBV5-1 and TRBJ1-2; TRBD1 matches 9 bases. CDR1 and CDR2 from the germline V gene are SGHRS and YFSETQ. V shed 0 bases, J shed 8 bases, and the junction held 5 bases outside the gene matches. The CDR3 totals 14 residues. The CDR3 loop is CASSLGWTGDGYTF. DNA of the CDR3: TGCGCCAGCAGCTTGGGATGGACAGGGGACGGCTACACCTTC.

CDR3 sequence reads: CASSQDEFQGGETQYF. The DNA of the CDR3 is TGCGCCAGCAGCCAAGATGAGTTCCAGGGAGGGGAGACCCAGTACTTC. This sequence joins TRBV4-1 and TRBJ2-5; TRBD2 matches 7 bases. This CDR3 spans 16 amino acids. In germline, CDR1 is MGHRA, CDR2 YSYEKL. Trimming took 0 bases from V and 5 from J; bases not matched to a gene: 9.

The chain employs TRBV12-2 and TRBJ2-2; the D call TRBD2 from the table was never checked on the DNA. TRBV12-2 corresponds to a pseudogene. The CDR3 has 18 amino acids. The CDR3 sequence is CASRLAGKGEGNTGELFF. The CDR3 DNA sequence: TGTGCAAGTCGCTTAGCTGGGAAGGGGGAGGGAAACACCGGGGAGCTGTTTTTT.

The V gene is TRBV6-7, the J gene TRBJ2-1; TRBD2 matches 7 bases. TRBV6-7 is an ORF, and what it does is uncertain. J lost 0 bases, V lost 5 bases, and 16 bases had no gene match. This CDR3 region has 19 residues. The CDR3 reads CASSPRWQGGSSSYNEQFF. For the CDR3, the DNA is TGTGCCAGCAGTCCACGGTGGCAGGGAGGGTCTAGCTCCTACAATGAGCAGTTCTTC.

The chain combines TRBV7-7 with TRBJ2-7, with a possible D match to TRBD1 (6 bases). V shed 4 bases and J shed 2 bases, with 9 bases lying between them. The germline V gene has CDR1 SSHAT and CDR2 FNYEAQ (reference sequence). The CDR3 sequence is 13 residues long. The CDR3 reads CASSSGQTYEQYF. Written as DNA, the CDR3 is TGTGCCAGCAGCTCCGGACAGACCTACGAGCAGTACTTC.

The chain joins TRBV7-9 to TRBJ1-4; maybe TRBD1 (5 bases). The CDR3 is made up of 14 amino acids. In germline, CDR1 is SEHNR, CDR2 FQNEAQ (reference sequence). With 4 bases removed from V and 7 bases from J, the gap between germline ends came to 13 bases. CDR3 in amino acids: CASSYGRGGEKLFF. CDR3 DNA: TGTGCCAGCAGCTATGGTCGGGGGGGTGAAAAACTGTTTTTT. The full variable domain, completed using reference TRBV7-9 and TRBJ1-4, is DTGVSQNPRHKITKRGQNVTFRCDPISEHNRLYWYRQTLGQGPEFLTYFQNEAQLEKSRLLSDRFSAERPKGSFSTLEIQRTEQGDSAMYLCASSYGRGGEKLFFGSGTQLSVL.

The chain links TRBV18 to TRBJ1-1; a weak D match, TRBD1 (6 bases). V shed 3 bases and J shed 3 bases, with 20 bases lying between them. The CDR3 covers 17 residues. Germline values: CDR1 KGHSH, CDR2 LQKENI. Written as DNA, the CDR3 is TGTGCCAGCTCACCGTTTACGGGACAAGGGAGCTACACTGAAGCTTTCTTT. This codes for CASSPFTGQGSYTEAFF.

V and J are TRBV9 and TRBJ2-2; no clear D. Trimming took off 0 bases at V and 7 bases at J, with 16 bases between the two ends. The CDR3 is 16 amino acids. CDR1 is SGDLS and CDR2 is YYNGEE in the germline V gene. The CDR3 DNA sequence: TGTGCCAGCAGCGTAGCTTCCCAGGTCAGCCACGGGGAGCTGTTTTTT. Its protein product is CASSVASQVSHGELFF.

The J gene is TRBJ2-2, the V gene TRBV7-2; 7 bases are a match to TRBD2. Looked up from germline, CDR1 is SGHTA and CDR2 is FQGNSA. Trimming cost V 1 base and J 3 bases; bases outside gene matches: 2. The CDR3 sequence is 15 residues long. In DNA form, the CDR3 reads TGTGCCAGCAGCTTAGTGGGAGGGGACACCGGGGAGCTGTTTTTT. This translates into CASSLVGGDTGELFF.

The V call is TRBV10-2, the J call TRBJ2-2, with D possibly being TRBD2 (5 bases). Trimming pared 3 bases from V and 3 bases from J, leaving 11 bases between. From germline, CDR1 is WSHSY and CDR2 SAAADI. This CDR3 spans 15 amino acids. DNA for the CDR3: TGCGCCAGCAGTGAATCCAGCGGAGACACCGGGGAGCTGTTTTTT. It codes for CASSESSGDTGELFF.

The sample holds a few counts of this clone. The CDR3 coding sequence is TGTGCCAGCAGTTACGGAGAGACCCAGTACTTC. Protein: CASSYGETQYF. The rearrangement links TRBV6-1 to TRBJ2-5, with D unclear. Germline CDR1 reads MNHNS; CDR2 reads SASEGT. V was cut by 5 bases and J by 4 bases, with 5 bases left in between. The CDR3 spans 11 residues.

This clone was counted a single time. The chain has TRBV11-3 and TRBJ1-3; unclear D gene. CDR3 length: 15 amino acids. Germline loops: CDR1 SGHNT, CDR2 YENEEA. The ends were cut back, 1 base at V and 0 bases at J, with 7 bases in the middle. The DNA for the CDR3 is TGTGCCAGCAGCTTAGGGGCAGCCTCTGGAAACACCATATATTTT. It specifies CASSLGAASGNTIYF.

V gene TRBV6-1 combines with J gene TRBJ2-1; 9 positions match TRBD1. Germline V gene sequence: CDR1 MNHNS, CDR2 SASEGT. CDR3 length equals 14 residues. The trim removed 6 bases at V and 6 bases at J, leaving 6 bases unmatched. The CDR3 DNA reads as TGTGCCAGCAGACCCCCGACAGGGGGCAATGAGCAGTTCTTC. As protein: CASRPPTGGNEQFF.

This clone has a handful of counts. The rearrangement joins TRBV7-9 to TRBJ1-1; D gene uncertain. The V gene lost 5 bases and the J gene lost 1 base, with 5 bases spanning the gap. Looked up from germline, CDR1 is SEHNR and CDR2 is FQNEAQ (reference sequence). The CDR3 length is 12 residues. CDR3 sequence (DNA): TGTGCCAGCAGCACAGCGAACACTGAAGCTTTCTTT. It translates to CASSTANTEAFF.

This clone was seen just once. The chain is built from TRBV5-6 and TRBJ2-5; no clear D gene. Looked up from germline, CDR1 is SGHDT and CDR2 is YYEEEE. CDR3 length equals 14 residues. The V end lost 2 bases, the J end lost 0 bases, and 8 bases lay between the germline ends. The CDR3 sequence: CASSFTEYQETQYF. Written as DNA, the CDR3 is TGTGCCAGCAGCTTCACAGAGTACCAAGAGACCCAGTACTTC.

The V and J genes are TRBV5-8 and TRBJ2-7, with D possibly matching TRBD1 (6 bases). The V gene lost 4 bases and the J gene lost 0 bases, with 11 bases spanning the gap. This CDR3 region has 14 residues. Germline values: CDR1 SGHTS, CDR2 YDEGEE. CDR3 sequence reads: CASSRGHRSYEQYF. In nucleotides, the CDR3 is TGTGCCAGCAGCCGGGGACACCGCTCCTACGAGCAGTACTTC.

The count of this clone is one. The CDR3 loop reads CASSPGHRTGGVETQYF. CDR3 bases: TGTGCCAGCAGCCCTGGTCACCGGACAGGGGGCGTAGAGACCCAGTACTTC. The chain has TRBV7-3 and TRBJ2-5; 11 nucleotides line up with TRBD1. Germline V gene lookup returns CDR1 SGHTA and CDR2 FQGTGA. The CDR3 is made up of 17 amino acids. V lost 5 bases, J lost 4 bases, and 12 bases stayed unmatched.